This TCR beta chain was sequenced for a study of shared clonotypes between healthy human individuals (dated by TCRdb to the early 2020s). Notes on the research overall: A few men and a couple of women, aged 18 to 49 years, made up the cohort. To estimate repertoire size and how much clonotype sharing occurs between individuals, the study deeply sequenced the blood TCR repertoires of about 5 healthy adults. Libraries were prepared and TCR repertoires were sequenced by different laboratories using diverse techniques, in order to increase sequencing depth and limit assay-specific biases. Per donor, leukapheresis produced somewhere between about 0.94 and 10 billion PBMCs. For each donor, three plates each were used for CD4 naive and CD4 memory, two plates were used for CD8 naive, and one plate was used for CD8 memory. General study outcomes and caveats: Sampling was restricted to blood, and TCR repertoires in tissue are likely to differ from TCR repertoires in blood. Naive subsets generally had larger estimated clonotype richness than memory subsets. Clonotypes shared by all four sorted-subset donors showed higher generation probabilities than non-shared clonotypes. The small number of donors limited the genetic and exposure-history diversity represented. Based on pairwise subsampling, the degree of clonotype sharing among donors was expected to be affected by sequencing depth. Across four donors, about 5% of naive CD4, 3% to 3.5% of naive CD8, approximately 2.5% of memory CD4, and under 0.45% of memory CD8 clonotypes were shared. Even with the large sequencing depth, rarefaction of the sorted-subset datasets indicated that sequencing was incomplete.

Using the deep immunoSEQ assay, multiplex PCR amplified TCR CDR3 regions from genomic DNA. For each cell subset, the extracted genomic DNA was distributed evenly across all wells of several immunoSEQ 96-well plates, and each plate served as one replicate. For sorted subsets, 200 to 250 ng of genomic DNA, equivalent to 30,000 or so T cell genomes, went into each replicate PCR. The purified libraries were quantified using a Qubit 3.0 fluorometer, sized with a Bioanalyzer 2100, and then quantified again using the KAPA Library Quantification kit. Every immunoSEQ 96-well plate was sequenced on a dedicated single-read 150-cycle Illumina NextSeq 550 flow cell. The authors' analysis ran thus. Because only junctional sequences without quality scores were contained in the immunoSEQ output, filtering matching that applied to full-length reads could not be performed. To assign V/J genes and CDR3, sequences were annotated against IMGT germline references using PyIR, a Python wrapper for IgBLAST v1.9. Reads with weak V/J assignments (E-value above 1e-6), missing CDR3, stop codons, out-of-frame junctions, or ambiguous translated residues were removed. A V3J clonotype was defined by an identical inferred V gene, J gene, and CDR3 amino acid sequence. Percentage overlap between repertoires was computed as shared unique clonotypes divided by the size of the smaller repertoire. RTK rarefaction, the Chao1 estimator, and Recon v2.1 estimates of unobserved clonotypes were used to assess repertoire richness. For all TCRbeta clonotypes obtained by the gDNA method from a handful of donors, generation probabilities were computed with OLGA. As stored in TCRdb, this immuneACCESS dataset retains in-frame rearrangements with V and J assigned. A fraction of the clones does not appear; measured against another copy, unresolved V genes explain less than half of the discrepancy, and the remainder lacks a known reason. V, J and clone size derive from that table, while D and trimming were established from the DNA sequence. The sample profile shows approximately 2.5 million clones; over 85% of them were found once. 0.36% of the sample is in the top ten clones.

Sequences SGHRS (CDR1) and YFSETQ (CDR2) are obtained from the germline V gene. Including cysteine and phenylalanine, the CDR3 has 15 amino acids. The only DNA kept is the CDR3, 45 bases in frame from the first base. Unmatched junction bases come to 5, with V trimmed by 0 bases and J by 4 bases. Donors were healthy HIV-negative adults with no recently reported acute infections or vaccinations. All donors were Caucasian adults living in Nashville, Tennessee, USA. CD4+ T cells were enriched by magnetic negative selection; naive cells were then positively selected on CD45RA, and the negative fraction formed the memory subset. Blood was collected by leukapheresis, and PBMCs were isolated by Ficoll-Histopaque density gradient centrifugation and then cryopreserved in liquid nitrogen vapor phase. Analytical flow cytometry was used to check the purity and quantity of each magnetically sorted T cell population. From each sorted fraction, genomic DNA was isolated and quantified by UV absorbance on a Nanodrop 2000c.

In regard to this clone: Its binding antigen is unknown. Base quality data are lacking; no much larger clone is found one base away.

The chain is encoded by TRBV5-1 joined to TRBJ1-2, with TRBD1 identical over 8 junction bases. The specimen was naive CD4+ T cells from PBMCs. The cell subset or site label here, explained by the study, means: CD45RA+ positively selected. The sequence was obtained from a man aged 18 to 30 in good health. Some clones in this sample may be carry-over from other donors' samples. The DNA reads TGCGCCAGCAGCTTGGGACAGGGGCGAGCCTATGGCTACACCTTC. This yields the protein CASSLGQGRAYGYTF.